The 20 T cell receptor beta chains reported below all come from one sample, sequenced in a study of beta chain features in type 1 diabetes. The isolated RNA, all of it, was reverse transcribed, so expressed TCRB transcripts were what got sequenced. Assay used: immunoSEQ multiplex PCR; TCRdb lists only in-frame clones, some missing. Among about 400,000 clones listed, roughly 13% were seen once. The sequenced sample consisted of naive CD4+ T cells from blood. All receptors derive from a man aged 18-30 years in good health.

This clone was recorded a few times. This rearrangement joins TRBV11-2 to TRBJ2-4; 8 bases align to TRBD2. The V and J ends lost 5 bases and 10 bases, in that order; junction bases with no gene match: 7. Germline CDR1 and CDR2: SGHAT and FQNNGV. This CDR3 is 13 amino acids long. The CDR3 DNA sequence: TGTGCCAGCAGCGGCGGGGGGAGTGTTATTCAGTACTTC. Amino acid sequence: CASSGGGSVIQYF.

This clone was picked up a small number of times. V and J are TRBV11-2 and TRBJ2-1; 11 nucleotides match TRBD2. V shed 3 bases, J shed 5 bases, and the junction held 3 bases outside the gene matches. The V gene's germline CDR1 is SGHAT and CDR2 FQNNGV. The CDR3 consists of 15 residues. This CDR3 reads CASSLTSGVHNEQFF. The CDR3 DNA reads as TGTGCCAGCAGCTTGACTAGCGGGGTCCACAATGAGCAGTTCTTC.

This clone was counted only a few times. The J gene is TRBJ2-7, the V gene TRBV2, with 7 bases fitting TRBD1. This CDR3 is 14 amino acids long. The V gene's germline CDR1 is SNHLY and CDR2 FYNNEI. Trimming took 7 bases from V and 5 from J; bases not matched to a gene: 11. CDR3 DNA: TGTGCCAGCATGGATAAGACAGGGATAGACGAGCAGTACTTC. Protein: CASMDKTGIDEQYF.

This clone was recorded a few times. The chain uses TRBV28 and TRBJ2-7; 8 bases agree with TRBD1. The CDR3 extends over 16 amino acids. The V gene's germline CDR1 is MDHEN and CDR2 SYDVKM. V trimming: 2 bases; J trimming: 3 bases; junction bases outside the gene matches: 9. DNA of the CDR3: TGTGCCAGCAGTTTAGGAGGGACAGGTCACTACTACGAGCAGTACTTC. This codes for CASSLGGTGHYYEQYF.

There are a few counts of this clone. The chain has TRBV4-3 and TRBJ1-1; a weak D match, TRBD1 (6 bases). Deletions cut 2 bases from V and 2 bases from J, with 9 bases between. CDR1 LGHNA and CDR2 YSLEER come from the germline V gene. The length of the CDR3 is 14 residues. The CDR3 DNA follows: TGCGCCAGCAGCCAAACGACAGGAAACACTGAAGCTTTCTTT. This encodes CASSQTTGNTEAFF.

The chain employs TRBV10-3 and TRBJ1-4, with D unresolved. This CDR3 is built from 13 residues. With 3 bases removed from V and 4 bases from J, the gap between germline ends came to 6 bases. CDR1 ENHRY and CDR2 SYGVKD come from the germline V gene. The CDR3 sequence: CAISERHNEKLFF. Written as DNA, the CDR3 is TGTGCCATCAGTGAACGACATAATGAAAAACTGTTTTTT.

The rearrangement uses TRBV30 and TRBJ2-7, with 7 bases lining up with TRBD2. Looked up from germline, CDR1 is GTSNPN and CDR2 is SVGIG (reference sequence). CDR3 length: 15 amino acids. After removal of 2 bases from V and 2 bases from J, the junction contained 9 bases not matched to a gene. CDR3 bases: TGTGCCTGGAGTCCTCCCCAGCGGGGCCCCTACGAGCAGTACTTC. This sequence encodes CAWSPPQRGPYEQYF.

This clone showed up just a few times. V usage is TRBV19 and J usage is TRBJ1-6; weak D call: TRBD1 (6 bases). This CDR3 is 15 amino acids long. Germline CDR1 and CDR2: LNHDA and SQIVND (reference sequence). V was shortened by 3 bases and J by 7 bases, with 13 bases between the two germline ends. In DNA form, the CDR3 reads TGTGCCAGTAGTATTGTTCAGGGGAGAAATTCACCCCTCCACTTT. Protein product: CASSIVQGRNSPLHF. Drawing the rest from reference TRBV19 and TRBJ1-6, the complete variable domain is DGGITQSPKYLFRKEGQNVTLSCEQNLNHDAMYWYRQDPGQGLRLIYYSQIVNDFQKGDIAEGYSVSREKKESFPLTVTSAQKNPTAFYLCASSIVQGRNSPLHFGNGTRLTVT.

The sample holds a few counts of this clone. The chain is built from TRBV27 and TRBJ2-1; 11 bases are a match to TRBD2. Germline V CDR1 and CDR2: MNHEY, SMNVEV (reference sequence). V lost 2 bases, J lost 4 bases, and 10 bases stayed unmatched. CDR3 length equals 18 residues. CDR3 residues: CASSLATSGNLSYNEQFF. CDR3 nucleotide sequence: TGTGCCAGCAGTTTAGCGACTAGCGGGAATCTGTCGTACAATGAGCAGTTCTTC.

This clone occurred a few times. The chain uses TRBV28 and TRBJ2-1; 9 bases map to TRBD2. Germline loops: CDR1 MDHEN, CDR2 SYDVKM. CDR3 size: 16 residues. After removal of 5 bases from V and 3 bases from J, the junction contained 8 bases not matched to a gene. CDR3 residues: CASSSSGTSSYNEQFF. CDR3 nucleotide sequence: TGTGCCAGCAGTAGCTCCGGGACTAGCAGCTACAATGAGCAGTTCTTC.

V usage is TRBV7-2 and J usage is TRBJ1-1; no firm D call. The length of the CDR3 is 14 residues. CDR1 and CDR2 from the germline V gene are SGHTA and FQGNSA. V was trimmed by 1 base and J by 7 bases, leaving 13 bases between them. As DNA, the CDR3 is TGTGCCAGCAGCTTAGTATCCGCTCCTAGTGAAGCTTTCTTT. This gives the protein CASSLVSAPSEAFF.

CDR3: CASSVEASGKYEQYF. The CDR3, as DNA: TGTGCCAGCAGCGTAGAGGCTAGCGGAAAATACGAGCAGTACTTC. The rearrangement joins TRBV9 to TRBJ2-7, with 7 bases aligning to TRBD2. CDR1 SGDLS and CDR2 YYNGEE come from the germline V gene. CDR3 length: 15 residues. Trimming at V came to 0 bases and at J to 4 bases, leaving 7 bases not matched to a gene. The full variable domain, in which reference TRBV9 and TRBJ2-7 provide the parts outside the CDR3, is DSGVTQTPKHLITATGQRVTLRCSPRSGDLSVYWYQQSLDQGLQFLIQYYNGEERAKGNILERFSAQQFPDLHSELNLSSLELGDSALYFCASSVEASGKYEQYFGPGTRLTVT.

In the case of this clone: At the DNA level, this CDR3 is encoded by other sequences in the same sample as well. The chain joins TRBV7-3 to TRBJ2-3, with TRBD2 identical over 9 bases. The CDR3 loop spans 15 amino acids. From germline, CDR1 is SGHTA and CDR2 FQGTGA. The trim removed 0 bases at V and 3 bases at J, leaving 1 base unmatched. The CDR3 region is CASSLTSGSTDTQYF. The CDR3 coding sequence is TGTGCCAGCAGCTTAACTAGCGGGAGTACAGATACGCAGTATTTT.

The gene calls are TRBV4-2 and TRBJ2-5; tentative D call: TRBD2 (7 bases). This CDR3 spans 15 amino acids. Trimming pared 1 base from V and 3 bases from J, leaving 12 bases between. Germline V CDR1 and CDR2: LGHNA, YNFKEQ. The CDR3 reads CASSQGRGGEETQYF. CDR3 nucleotides: TGTGCCAGCAGCCAAGGGAGGGGGGGGGAAGAGACCCAGTACTTC.

The gene calls are TRBV27 and TRBJ2-2; D is uncertain. Germline V gene sequence: CDR1 MNHEY, CDR2 SMNVEV (reference sequence). The CDR3 covers 13 residues. V was clipped by 4 bases and J by 1 base, with 4 bases between them. Here the CDR3 DNA reads TGTGCCAGCAGTTCCCGGAACACCGGGGAGCTGTTTTTT. The encoded protein is CASSSRNTGELFF.

The chain is built from TRBV7-9 and TRBJ1-1; maybe TRBD1 (6 bases). Germline V CDR1 and CDR2: SEHNR, FQNEAQ (reference sequence). This CDR3 comprises 13 residues. Trimming took off 5 bases at V and 1 base at J, with 8 bases between the two ends. CDR3 coding DNA: TGTGCCAGCAGCAGGACAGCGAACACTGAAGCTTTCTTT. It codes for CASSRTANTEAFF.

There are a few counts of this clone. Other DNA variants within this sample encode the same CDR3. V gene TRBV5-1 combines with J gene TRBJ2-5; D perhaps matches TRBD2 (6 bases). The length of the CDR3 is 11 residues. CDR1 is SGHRS, CDR2 YFSETQ, per germline. Trimming stripped 4 bases from V and 5 bases from J, with 6 bases between. As DNA, the CDR3 is TGCGCCAGCAGCGGGGGGGAGACCCAGTACTTC. It codes for CASSGGETQYF.

There are a few counts of this clone. This sequence joins TRBV15 and TRBJ2-3; TRBD2 matches at 8 bases. J gave up 8 bases and V 6 bases, and 10 bases lay outside the gene matches. The CDR3 spans 14 residues. Germline V gene data show CDR1 as LNHNV and CDR2 as YYDKDF (reference sequence). This chain's CDR3 is CATRREAVGGTQYF. The CDR3 nucleotides read TGTGCCACCAGGCGGGAGGCTGTTGGCGGTACGCAGTATTTT.

The chain joins TRBV6-6 to TRBJ1-5; D is unclear. CDR1 and CDR2 from the germline V gene are MNHNY and SVGAGI (reference sequence). The CDR3 consists of 15 residues. V was shortened by 5 bases and J by 3 bases, with 14 bases between the two germline ends. In DNA form, the CDR3 reads TGTGCCAGCAGTCGAGATTTACGGGACAATCAGCCCCAGCATTTT. Translation: CASSRDLRDNQPQHF.

This clone was detected only a few times. The chain joins TRBV15 to TRBJ1-3, with D perhaps TRBD1 (5 bases). The CDR3 loop spans 16 amino acids. Trimming removed 0 bases from V and 2 bases from J, with 11 bases in between. Germline CDR1 is LNHNV and CDR2 is YYDKDF (reference sequence). The CDR3 DNA reads as TGTGCCACCAGCAGAGATTTACAGGTACCTGGAAACACCATATATTTT. This encodes CATSRDLQVPGNTIYF.